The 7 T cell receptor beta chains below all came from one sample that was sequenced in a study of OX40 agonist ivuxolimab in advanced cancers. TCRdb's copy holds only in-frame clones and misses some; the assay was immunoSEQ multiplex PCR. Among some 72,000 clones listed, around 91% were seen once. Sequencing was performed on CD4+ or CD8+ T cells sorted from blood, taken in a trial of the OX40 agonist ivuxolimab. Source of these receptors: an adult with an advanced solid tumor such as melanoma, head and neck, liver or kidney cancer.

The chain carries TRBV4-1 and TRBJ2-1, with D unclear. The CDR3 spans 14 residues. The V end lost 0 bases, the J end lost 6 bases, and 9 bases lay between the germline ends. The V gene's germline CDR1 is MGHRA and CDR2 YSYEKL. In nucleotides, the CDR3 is TGCGCCAGCAGCCAAGATGCACGGCTCAATGAGCAGTTCTTC. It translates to CASSQDARLNEQFF.

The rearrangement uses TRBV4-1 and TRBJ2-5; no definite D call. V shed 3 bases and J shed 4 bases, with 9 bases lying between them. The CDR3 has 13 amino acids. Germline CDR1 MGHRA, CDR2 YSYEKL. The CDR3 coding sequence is TGCGCCAGCAGCCAGCTAGTGCGAGAGACCCAGTACTTC. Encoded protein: CASSQLVRETQYF.

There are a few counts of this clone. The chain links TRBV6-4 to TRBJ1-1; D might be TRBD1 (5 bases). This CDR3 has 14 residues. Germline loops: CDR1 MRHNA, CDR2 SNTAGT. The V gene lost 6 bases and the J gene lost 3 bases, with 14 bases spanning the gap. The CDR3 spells CASSGRVGDTEAFF. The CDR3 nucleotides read TGTGCCAGCAGCGGACGGGTGGGGGACACTGAAGCTTTCTTT.

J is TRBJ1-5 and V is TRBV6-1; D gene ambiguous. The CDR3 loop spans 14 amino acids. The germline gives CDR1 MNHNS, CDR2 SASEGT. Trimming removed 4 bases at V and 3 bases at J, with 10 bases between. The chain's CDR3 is CASSAGQPNQPQHF. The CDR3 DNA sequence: TGTGCCAGCAGTGCTGGGCAGCCCAATCAGCCCCAGCATTTT.

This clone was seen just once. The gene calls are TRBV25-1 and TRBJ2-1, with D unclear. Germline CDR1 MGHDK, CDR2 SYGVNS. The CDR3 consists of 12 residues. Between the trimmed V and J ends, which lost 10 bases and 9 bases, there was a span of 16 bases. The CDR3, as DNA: TGTGCCACCGGTCCTGGCTACGGTGAGCAGTTCTTC. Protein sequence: CATGPGYGEQFF.

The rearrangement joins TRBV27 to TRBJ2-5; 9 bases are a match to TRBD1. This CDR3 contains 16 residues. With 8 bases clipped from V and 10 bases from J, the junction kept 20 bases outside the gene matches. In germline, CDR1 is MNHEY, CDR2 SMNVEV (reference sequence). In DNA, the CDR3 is TGTGCCAGCCGAAGAGGGACAGGGTCGCGGATGGATGACCAGTACTTC. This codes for CASRRGTGSRMDDQYF.

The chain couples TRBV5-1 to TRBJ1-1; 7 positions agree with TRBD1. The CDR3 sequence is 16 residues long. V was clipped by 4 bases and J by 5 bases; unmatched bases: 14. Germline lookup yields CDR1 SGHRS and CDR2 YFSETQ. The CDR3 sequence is CASSPTWGQLGTEAFF. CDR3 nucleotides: TGCGCCAGCAGCCCAACTTGGGGACAGCTTGGGACTGAAGCTTTCTTT.